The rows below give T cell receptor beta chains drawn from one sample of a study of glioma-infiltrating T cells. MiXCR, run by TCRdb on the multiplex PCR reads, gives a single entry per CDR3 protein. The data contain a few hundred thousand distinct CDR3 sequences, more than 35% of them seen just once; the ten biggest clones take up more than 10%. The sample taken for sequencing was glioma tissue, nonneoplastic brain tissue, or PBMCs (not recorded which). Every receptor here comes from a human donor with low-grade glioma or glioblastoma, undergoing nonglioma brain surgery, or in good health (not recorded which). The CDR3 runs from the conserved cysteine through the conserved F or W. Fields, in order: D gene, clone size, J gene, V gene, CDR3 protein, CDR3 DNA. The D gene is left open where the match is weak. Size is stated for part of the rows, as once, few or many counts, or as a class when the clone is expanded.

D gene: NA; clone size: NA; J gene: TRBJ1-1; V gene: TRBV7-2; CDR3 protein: CASSLWRSGDTEAFF; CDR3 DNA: TGTGCCAGCAGCCTATGGAGGTCGGGGGACACTGAAGCTTTCTTT
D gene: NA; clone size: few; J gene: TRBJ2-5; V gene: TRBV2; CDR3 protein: CASSDRGRITQETQYF; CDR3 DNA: TGTGCCAGCAGTGATCGTGGGCGGATCACCCAAGAGACCCAGTACTTC
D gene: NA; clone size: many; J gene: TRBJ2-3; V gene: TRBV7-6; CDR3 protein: CASSSSRTDTQYF; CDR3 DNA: TGTGCCAGCAGCTCATCTAGGACAGATACGCAGTATTTT
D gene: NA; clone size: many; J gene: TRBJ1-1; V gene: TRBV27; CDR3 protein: CASSFQDSNTEAFF; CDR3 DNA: TGTGCCAGCAGTTTCCAGGACAGTAACACTGAAGCTTTCTTT
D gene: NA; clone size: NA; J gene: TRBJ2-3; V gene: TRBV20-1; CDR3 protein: CSARKVPGQLSDTQYF; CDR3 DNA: TGCAGTGCTAGAAAGGTGCCGGGACAACTCTCAGATACGCAGTATTTT
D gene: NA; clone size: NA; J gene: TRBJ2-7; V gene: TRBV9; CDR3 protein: CASSVELGAADYEQYF; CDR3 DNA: TGTGCCAGCAGCGTAGAGTTGGGGGCAGCGGACTACGAGCAGTACTTC
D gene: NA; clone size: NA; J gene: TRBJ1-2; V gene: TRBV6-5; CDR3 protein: CASSYLVGGGYTF; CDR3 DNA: TGTGCCAGCAGTTATTTAGTCGGCGGGGGCTACACCTTC
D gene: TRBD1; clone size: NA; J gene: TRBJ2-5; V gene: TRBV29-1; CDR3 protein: CSVVVEWTGDTQETQYF; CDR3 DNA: TGCAGCGTTGTTGTGGAGTGGACAGGGGATACCCAAGAGACCCAGTACTTC
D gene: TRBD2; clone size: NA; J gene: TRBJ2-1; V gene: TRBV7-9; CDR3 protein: CASRLAGFYNEQFF; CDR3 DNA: TGTGCCAGCAGGCTAGCGGGCTTCTACAATGAGCAGTTCTTC
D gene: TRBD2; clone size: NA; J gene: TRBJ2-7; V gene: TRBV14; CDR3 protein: CASSQPTSGFYEQYF; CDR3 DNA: TGTGCCAGCAGCCAGCCGACTAGCGGATTCTACGAGCAGTACTTC
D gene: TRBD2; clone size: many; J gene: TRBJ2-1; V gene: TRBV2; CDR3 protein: CASRAGGDNEQFF; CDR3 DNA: TGTGCCAGCAGGGCGGGAGGCGATAATGAGCAGTTCTTC
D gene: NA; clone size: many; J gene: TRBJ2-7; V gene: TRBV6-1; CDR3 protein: CASTLLAGRYEQYF; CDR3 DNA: TGTGCCAGCACTCTTTTGGCAGGGCGGTACGAGCAGTACTTC
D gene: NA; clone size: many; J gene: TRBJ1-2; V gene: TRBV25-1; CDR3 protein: CASSELSQAWGGYTF; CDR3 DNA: TGTGCCAGCAGTGAATTAAGTCAAGCTTGGGGCGGCTACACCTTC
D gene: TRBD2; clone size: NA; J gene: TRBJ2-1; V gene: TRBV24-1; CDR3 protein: CATSDPVAGARNEQFF; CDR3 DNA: TGTGCCACCAGTGATCCGGTCGCGGGAGCGCGCAATGAGCAGTTCTTC
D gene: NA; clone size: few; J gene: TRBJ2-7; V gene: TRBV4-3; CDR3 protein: CASSRRGDGSIMDEQYF; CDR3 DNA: TGCGCCAGCAGCCGACGGGGCGACGGGTCAATAATGGACGAGCAGTACTTC
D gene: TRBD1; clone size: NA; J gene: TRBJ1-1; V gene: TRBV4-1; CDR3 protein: CASSQEWDSTFTRGTGAFF; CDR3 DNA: TGCGCCAGCAGCCAAGAATGGGACAGCACCTTTACTCGGGGGACTGGAGCTTTCTTT
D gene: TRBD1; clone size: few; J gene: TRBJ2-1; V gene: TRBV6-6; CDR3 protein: CASNLGQGSIDEQFF; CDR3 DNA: TGTGCCAGCAACCTGGGACAGGGTAGTATCGATGAGCAGTTCTTC
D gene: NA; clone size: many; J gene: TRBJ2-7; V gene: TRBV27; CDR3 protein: CASSPDSTKPLSSYEQYF; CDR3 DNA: TGTGCCAGCAGTCCCGACTCTACGAAGCCCCTGAGCTCCTACGAGCAGTACTTC
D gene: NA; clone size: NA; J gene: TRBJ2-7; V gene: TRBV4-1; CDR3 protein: CASSQDVRSYEQYF; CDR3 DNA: TGCGCCAGCAGCCAAGATGTTCGCTCCTACGAGCAGTACTTC
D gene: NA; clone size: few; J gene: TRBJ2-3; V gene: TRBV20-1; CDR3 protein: CSAPPAGDGVDTQYF; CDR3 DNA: TGCAGTGCCCCACCGGCCGGGGACGGCGTTGATACGCAGTATTTT
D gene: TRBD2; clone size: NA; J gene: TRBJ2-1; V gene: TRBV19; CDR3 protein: CASSGLAGGPRNEQFF; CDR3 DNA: TGTGCCAGTAGCGGACTAGCGGGAGGGCCTCGGAATGAGCAGTTCTTC
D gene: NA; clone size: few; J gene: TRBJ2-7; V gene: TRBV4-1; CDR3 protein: CASSQDPDGASSVQYF; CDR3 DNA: TGCGCCAGCAGCCAAGACCCGGACGGAGCCTCGTCGGTGCAGTACTTC
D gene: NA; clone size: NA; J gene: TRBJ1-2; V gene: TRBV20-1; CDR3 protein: CGARDLQGLMATPSYTF; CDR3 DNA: NA
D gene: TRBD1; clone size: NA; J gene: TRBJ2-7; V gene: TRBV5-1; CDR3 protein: CASSQQGEGYEQYF; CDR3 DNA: TGCGCCAGCAGCCAACAGGGGGAAGGCTACGAGCAGTACTTC
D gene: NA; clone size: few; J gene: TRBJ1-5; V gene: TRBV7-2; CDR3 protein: CASSLAVSGTYSNQPQHF; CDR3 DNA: TGTGCCAGCAGCTTAGCGGTATCCGGGACTTATAGCAATCAGCCCCAGCATTTT
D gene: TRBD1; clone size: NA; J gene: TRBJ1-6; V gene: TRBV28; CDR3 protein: CASGSGSGGHSPLHF; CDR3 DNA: TGTGCCAGCGGTTCAGGGTCAGGGGGTCATTCACCCCTCCACTTT
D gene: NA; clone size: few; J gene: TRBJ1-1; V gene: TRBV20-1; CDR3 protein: CSARTGVNTEAFF; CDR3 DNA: TGCAGTGCTAGAACTGGAGTGAACACTGAAGCTTTCTTT
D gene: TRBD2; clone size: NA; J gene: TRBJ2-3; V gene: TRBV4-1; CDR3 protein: CASSLLPAGVRDTQYF; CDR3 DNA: TGCGCCAGCAGCCTCCTTCCGGCGGGAGTTAGAGATACGCAGTATTTT
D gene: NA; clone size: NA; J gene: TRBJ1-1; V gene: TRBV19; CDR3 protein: CASSHQPEIPEAFF; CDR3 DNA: TGTGCCAGTAGTCATCAGCCCGAGATCCCTGAAGCTTTCTTT
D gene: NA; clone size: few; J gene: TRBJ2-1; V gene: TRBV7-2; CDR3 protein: CASSQLAGYRYNEQFF; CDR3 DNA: TGTGCCAGCAGCCAACTGGCGGGGTATAGGTACAATGAGCAGTTCTTC
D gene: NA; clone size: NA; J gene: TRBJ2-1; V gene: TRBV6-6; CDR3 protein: CANSLQEAYEQFF; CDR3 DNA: TGTGCCAACAGTTTGCAGGAGGCGTACGAGCAGTTCTTC
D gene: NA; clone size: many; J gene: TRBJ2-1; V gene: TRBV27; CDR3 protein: CASSLVTPAAYNEQFF; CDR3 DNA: TGTGCCAGCAGTTTAGTCACGCCAGCGGCCTACAATGAGCAGTTCTTC
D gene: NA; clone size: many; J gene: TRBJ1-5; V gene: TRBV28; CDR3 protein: CASSLKGRSQPQHF; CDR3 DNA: TGTGCCAGCAGTTTGAAAGGGAGGTCTCAGCCCCAGCATTTT
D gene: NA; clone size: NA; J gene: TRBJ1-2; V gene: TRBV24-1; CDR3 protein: CASSDGADNYGYTF; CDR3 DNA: TGTGCCTCCAGTGATGGGGCGGACAACTATGGCTACACCTTC
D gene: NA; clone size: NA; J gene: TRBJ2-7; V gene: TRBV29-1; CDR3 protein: CSVYLTPSYEQYF; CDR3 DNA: TGCAGCGTTTATCTCACCCCCTCCTACGAGCAGTACTTC
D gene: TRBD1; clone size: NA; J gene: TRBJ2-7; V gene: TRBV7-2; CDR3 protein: CASSWGRTGKNEQYF; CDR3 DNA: TGTGCCAGCAGCTGGGGACGGACAGGGAAAAACGAGCAGTACTTC
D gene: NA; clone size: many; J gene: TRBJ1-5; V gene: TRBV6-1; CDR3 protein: CASSYWGWDQPQHF; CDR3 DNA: TGTGCCAGCAGTTATTGGGGATGGGATCAGCCCCAGCATTTT
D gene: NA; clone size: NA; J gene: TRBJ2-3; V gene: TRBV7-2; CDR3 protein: CASSLGSGPLGRTDTQYF; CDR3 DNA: TGTGCCAGCAGCTTAGGGTCCGGACCCTTGGGGCGCACAGATACGCAGTATTTT
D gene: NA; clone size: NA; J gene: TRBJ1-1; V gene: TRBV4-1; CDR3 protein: CASSQMGRMNTEAFF; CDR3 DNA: TGCGCCAGCAGCCAGATGGGACGGATGAACACTGAAGCTTTCTTT
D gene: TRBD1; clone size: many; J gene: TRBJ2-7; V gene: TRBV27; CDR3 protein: CASSLSPLGQAKTYEQYF; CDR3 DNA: TGTGCCAGCAGTTTATCTCCGCTTGGACAGGCGAAAACCTACGAGCAGTACTTC